This T cell receptor (beta chain) was recovered during a study of response to subunit inactivated influenza vaccine. The V and J ends lost 4 bases and 7 bases, in that order; junction bases with no gene match: 7. Germline values: CDR1 LGHDT, CDR2 YNNKEL (reference sequence). This CDR3 is 16 amino acids long. General study findings and limits: The authors offered the suggestion that each seasonal influenza vaccination recruits few new T cells.

This clonotype appeared once. As yet, its antigen is unknown. TCRdb itself ran the RT-PCR reads through MiXCR, one entry per CDR3 protein. The sample has 450,000 to 600,000 distinct CDR3 sequences; more than 15% are singletons. This chain joins TRBV3-1 and TRBJ2-1; 13 bases are a match to TRBD2. The receptor's source is a man in his fifties or sixties who received an inactivated influenza vaccine. This sample comprised CD4+ T cells sorted from PBMCs, obtained less than 25 months after vaccination. The CDR3 DNA follows: TGTGCCAGCAGCCCGGCCGGGACTAGCGGGATAAATGAGCAGTTCTTC. Its protein product is CASSPAGTSGINEQFF.